The rows below give T cell receptor beta chains drawn from one sample of a study of read filtering for tumor transcriptome and immune sequencing. One entry per CDR3 protein, called by TCRdb with MiXCR from the reads. The sample records more than 100,000 distinct CDR3 sequences, 13% being singletons. The source material was a population of CD138-negative cells sorted from bone marrow. The source is a donor aged 40 or older with multiple myeloma. The CDR3 runs from the conserved cysteine through the conserved F or W. The order of the fields is CDR3 DNA, CDR3 protein, J gene, V gene, D gene, clone size, CDR3 length. A D gene is named only where the DNA matches it firmly. Only part of the rows carry a size: once, few, many, or a class if the clone is expanded.

DNA: TGTGCCATCAGTGATAGGACAGGACCCTGGGGGGCTGAAGCTTTCTTT
CDR3: CAISDRTGPWGAEAFF
J: TRBJ1-1
V: TRBV10-3
D: TRBD1
size: many
length: 16

DNA: TGCAGCGTTGGGCAGGGTCACAACTATGGCTACACCTTC
CDR3: CSVGQGHNYGYTF
J: TRBJ1-2
V: TRBV29-1
D: NA
size: many
length: 13

DNA: TGCAGTGCTAAGATGGGGGGGGGGGGCACTGAAGCTTTCTTT
CDR3: CSAKMGGGGTEAFF
J: TRBJ1-1
V: TRBV20-1
D: NA
size: few
length: 14

DNA: TGTGCCAGCAGCGGGGGGACTAGCGGGGCCAGTCACTCCTACAATGAGCAGTTCTTC
CDR3: CASSGGTSGASHSYNEQFF
J: TRBJ2-1
V: TRBV11-2
D: TRBD2
size: many
length: 19

DNA: TGTGCCAGCAGCCTCCTAGGCTCCTACGAGCAGTACTTC
CDR3: CASSLLGSYEQYF
J: TRBJ2-7
V: TRBV3-1
D: NA
size: many
length: 13

DNA: TGCAGCGTTGTTCGGAGTTTCCCGGGGGAGACCCAGTACTTC
CDR3: CSVVRSFPGETQYF
J: TRBJ2-5
V: TRBV29-1
D: NA
size: many
length: 14

DNA: TGTGCCACCAGTGAGGAAGTGGAAGGGGGTAGGCAGTATTTT
CDR3: CATSEEVEGGRQYF
J: TRBJ2-3
V: TRBV10-3
D: NA
size: NA
length: 14

DNA: TGTGCCAGTAGTCAGGGGACAGGGGATTTCCACAATGAGCAGTTCTTC
CDR3: CASSQGTGDFHNEQFF
J: TRBJ2-1
V: TRBV19
D: TRBD1
size: many
length: 16

DNA: TGTGCCAGCAGCCGAACTGGAGGTACTGAAGCTTTCTTT
CDR3: CASSRTGGTEAFF
J: TRBJ1-1
V: TRBV3-1
D: NA
size: many
length: 13

DNA: TGTGCCAGCAGCTTAGGAGGTAGTGGAGGAAGGGCTTTCTTT
CDR3: CASSLGGSGGRAFF
J: TRBJ1-1
V: TRBV7-9
D: NA
size: many
length: 14

DNA: TGTGCCAGTAGACCGACAAGGGGAGGCGAAAAACTGTTTTTT
CDR3: CASRPTRGGEKLFF
J: TRBJ1-4
V: TRBV19
D: NA
size: many
length: 14

DNA: TGCAGTGCTAGATCGGGGAACACTGAAGCTTTCTTT
CDR3: CSARSGNTEAFF
J: TRBJ1-1
V: TRBV20-1
D: NA
size: many
length: 12

DNA: TGTGCCAGCAGTTACTCGGGACAGGGCAATAGTGAGCAGTTCTTC
CDR3: CASSYSGQGNSEQFF
J: TRBJ2-1
V: TRBV6-5
D: TRBD1
size: many
length: 15

DNA: TGTGCCAGCAGTTCAAAGGACCGGGATGCGCAGTATTTT
CDR3: CASSSKDRDAQYF
J: TRBJ2-3
V: TRBV6-6
D: NA
size: few
length: 13

DNA: TGTGCCTGGAGTTCCGGGACCCTGACGTACGAGCAGTACTTC
CDR3: CAWSSGTLTYEQYF
J: TRBJ2-7
V: TRBV30
D: NA
size: many
length: 14

DNA: TGCAGCGTTCGCTGGCAGTCCCGCACAGATACGCAGTATTTT
CDR3: CSVRWQSRTDTQYF
J: TRBJ2-3
V: TRBV29-1
D: NA
size: many
length: 14

DNA: TGCGCCAGCAGCGGGGGGGGGACACTCTCCTACAATGAGCAGTTCTTC
CDR3: CASSGGGTLSYNEQFF
J: TRBJ2-1
V: TRBV5-1
D: NA
size: many
length: 16

DNA: TGTGCCAGCAGCGGGTACACAACGGGTGCTGAAGCTTTCTTT
CDR3: CASSGYTTGAEAFF
J: TRBJ1-1
V: TRBV5-6
D: NA
size: many
length: 14

DNA: TGTGCCAGCAGCCCCCTCGAGCGGGGGGGGGAGACCCAGTACTTC
CDR3: CASSPLERGGETQYF
J: TRBJ2-5
V: TRBV7-8
D: TRBD2
size: many
length: 15

DNA: TGTGCCAGCAGTTTAATCGGGGGCTCCTACAATGAGCAGTTCTTC
CDR3: CASSLIGGSYNEQFF
J: TRBJ2-1
V: TRBV7-8
D: NA
size: many
length: 15

DNA: TGCAGTGCTAATCTTGCGGGAGAACCACCTAACGAGCAGTACTTC
CDR3: CSANLAGEPPNEQYF
J: TRBJ2-7
V: TRBV20-1
D: TRBD2
size: many
length: 15

DNA: TGCAGTGGGGTCCTGGCGTTGGGTATTTCAGATACGCAGTATTTT
CDR3: CSGVLALGISDTQYF
J: TRBJ2-3
V: TRBV20-1
D: NA
size: many
length: 15

DNA: TGTGCCAGTAGTATGAAACCAGGGGCGGTCAATGAGCAGTTCTTC
CDR3: CASSMKPGAVNEQFF
J: TRBJ2-1
V: TRBV19
D: NA
size: NA
length: 15

DNA: TGTGCCAGCAGTCTCAGACAGGGGCCCTACGAGCAGTACTTC
CDR3: CASSLRQGPYEQYF
J: TRBJ2-7
V: TRBV12-3/TRBV12-4
D: TRBD1
size: many
length: 14

DNA: TGTGCCAGCAGTACCATAGGGGCGAATCAGCCCCAGCATTTT
CDR3: CASSTIGANQPQHF
J: TRBJ1-5
V: TRBV28
D: NA
size: many
length: 14

DNA: TGTGCCAGCAGTTTGACTAGGGGGGGAGGTGAGACCCAGTACTTC
CDR3: CASSLTRGGGETQYF
J: TRBJ2-5
V: TRBV12-3/TRBV12-4
D: NA
size: many
length: 15

DNA: TGTGCCAGCAGTCCCTCCCGGGAGACCCAGTACTTC
CDR3: CASSPSRETQYF
J: TRBJ2-5
V: TRBV12-3/TRBV12-4
D: NA
size: many
length: 12

DNA: TGTGCCAGCAGTTGGGGGTTGGACAGGGCGAACACCGGGGAGCTGTTTTTT
CDR3: CASSWGLDRANTGELFF
J: TRBJ2-2
V: TRBV6-5
D: TRBD1
size: many
length: 17

DNA: TGTGCCTGGTGGCCCCCCGGGGGGCCCACTGAAGCTTTCTTT
CDR3: CAWWPPGGPTEAFF
J: TRBJ1-1
V: TRBV30
D: NA
size: NA
length: 14

DNA: TGTGCCAGCAGCACCCTGAGAGGGGTCAGAACAGATACGCAGTATTTT
CDR3: CASSTLRGVRTDTQYF
J: TRBJ2-3
V: TRBV28
D: NA
size: many
length: 16

DNA: TGTGCCAGCAGCGACAGGGAGAGCTCCTACAATGAGCAGTTCTTC
CDR3: CASSDRESSYNEQFF
J: TRBJ2-1
V: TRBV7-2
D: TRBD1
size: few
length: 15

DNA: TGCAGCACCGCGGCTCTTAGGGGGCAAGAGACCCAGTACTTC
CDR3: CSTAALRGQETQYF
J: TRBJ2-5
V: TRBV20-1
D: NA
size: many
length: 14

DNA: TGTGCCAGCAGTTTGGTCCGCGATGGCTACACCTTC
CDR3: CASSLVRDGYTF
J: TRBJ1-2
V: TRBV12-3/TRBV12-4
D: NA
size: many
length: 12

DNA: TGTGCCAGCAGCACCTCTGGAGGGAGGGCCCAAGAGACCCAGTACTTC
CDR3: CASSTSGGRAQETQYF
J: TRBJ2-5
V: TRBV6-6
D: TRBD2
size: many
length: 16

DNA: TGCAGTGCTAGTTCGGGACTAGCGACCAGCTCCTACAATGAGCAGTTCTTC
CDR3: CSASSGLATSSYNEQFF
J: TRBJ2-1
V: TRBV20-1
D: TRBD2
size: many
length: 17

DNA: TGTGCCACCAGTGGCCCCGCCGGCATTCCGGGACTAGACCAGTACAATGAGCAGTTCTTC
CDR3: CATSGPAGIPGLDQYNEQFF
J: TRBJ2-1
V: TRBV24-1
D: TRBD2
size: few
length: 20

DNA: TGCAGTGCTAGCTCAACAGGAAGCGGGTACGAGCAGTACTTC
CDR3: CSASSTGSGYEQYF
J: TRBJ2-7
V: TRBV20-1
D: NA
size: many
length: 14

DNA: TGCAGTGCTAGAACTAGCTACGCAGATACGCAGTATTTT
CDR3: CSARTSYADTQYF
J: TRBJ2-3
V: TRBV20-1
D: NA
size: few
length: 13